This passage covers 25 T cell receptor beta chains from one sample sequenced in a study of cytomegalovirus exposure and HLA in healthy donors (dated by TCRdb to the late 2010s). The library was prepared using the immunoSEQ multiplex PCR assay. A mixture of 60 forward primers for TCR Vbeta segments and 13 reverse primers for TCR Jbeta segments was used in the multiplex PCR. The clones in this table, taken by TCRdb from immuneACCESS, are in-frame only. Not every clone is retained; where verified, under half of the shortfall comes from an unresolved V gene, and the cause of the rest is unknown. The sample table shows 150,000 to 200,000 clones, and around 77% are seen once. The ten top clones hold 2% to 2.5% of the sample. The specimen sequenced was PBMCs. The origin of the receptors is a man aged 55 to 70 in good health and CMV-seronegative.

There are a few counts of this clone. The genes are TRBV7-9 and TRBJ2-2; TRBD1 aligns across 7 bases. The CDR3 length is 16 residues. Germline CDR1 is SEHNR and CDR2 is FQNEAQ (reference sequence). After removal of 1 base from V and 1 base from J, the junction contained 3 bases not matched to a gene. The DNA of the CDR3 is TGTGCCAGCAGCTTAGACGGGGACAGGAACACCGGGGAGCTGTTTTTT. Its translation is CASSLDGDRNTGELFF. The variable domain in full, with the rest retrieved from reference TRBV7-9 and TRBJ2-2, is DTGVSQNPRHKITKRGQNVTFRCDPISEHNRLYWYRQTLGQGPEFLTYFQNEAQLEKSRLLSDRFSAERPKGSFSTLEIQRTEQGDSAMYLCASSLDGDRNTGELFFGEGSRLTVL.

This sequence joins TRBV29-1 and TRBJ2-5; no reliable D call. The germline V and J ends were trimmed by 3 bases and 7 bases, with 18 bases remaining between them. Germline V gene lookup returns CDR1 SQVTM and CDR2 ANQGSEA. The CDR3 consists of 14 residues. CDR3 residues: CSVDVGSRVGTQYF. The CDR3 DNA follows: TGCAGCGTTGATGTGGGTAGCCGGGTTGGGACCCAGTACTTC.

V is TRBV15 and J is TRBJ2-3; a weak D match, TRBD2 (6 bases). Germline-derived CDR1 and CDR2 are LNHNV and YYDKDF (reference sequence). V lost 3 bases and J 2 bases, leaving 18 bases between the germline ends. This CDR3 contains 17 residues. The CDR3, as DNA: TGTGCCACCAGCAGGGCCCCTTGGGGGGAGCACACAGATACGCAGTATTTT. This sequence encodes CATSRAPWGEHTDTQYF. The full variable domain, with the rest looked up from reference TRBV15 and TRBJ2-3, is DAMVIQNPRYQVTQFGKPVTLSCSQTLNHNVMYWYQQKSSQAPKLLFHYYDKDFNNEADTPDNFQSRRPNTSFCFLDIRSPGLGDTAMYLCATSRAPWGEHTDTQYFGPGTRLTVL.

CDR3 in amino acids: CSVVPRGLNFEQFF. CDR3 sequence (DNA): TGCAGCGTTGTTCCCAGGGGCCTTAACTTTGAGCAGTTCTTC. The chain uses TRBV29-1 and TRBJ2-1, with D perhaps matching TRBD1 (6 bases). Deletions cut 4 bases from V and 9 bases from J, with 19 bases between. This CDR3 region has 14 residues. CDR1 is SQVTM and CDR2 is ANQGSEA in the germline V gene.

The chain couples TRBV19 to TRBJ1-5, with a weak D call TRBD1 (6 bases). Germline V lookup: CDR1 LNHDA, CDR2 SQIVND (reference sequence). The V and J ends lost 6 bases and 6 bases respectively, with 15 bases between them. This CDR3 contains 14 residues. This CDR3 is CASSNNRAGQPQHF. As DNA, the CDR3 is TGTGCCAGTAGCAATAACAGGGCCGGTCAGCCCCAGCATTTT.

The DNA of the CDR3 is TGTGCCAGCAGCCTTCGGGTCAGCCCCTACAATGAGCAGTTCTTC. Amino acids: CASSLRVSPYNEQFF. The rearrangement uses TRBV6-9 and TRBJ2-1; no reliable D call. Germline CDR1 and CDR2: MNHGY and SVAAGI. The CDR3 sequence is 15 residues long. V was clipped by 6 bases and J by 2 bases, with 14 bases between them.

V usage is TRBV9 and J usage is TRBJ2-3, with unresolved D. Germline V gene sequence: CDR1 SGDLS, CDR2 YYNGEE. The V end lost 0 bases, the J end lost 0 bases, and 5 bases lay between the germline ends. The length of the CDR3 is 14 residues. Written as DNA, the CDR3 is TGTGCCAGCAGCGTAGTTCCTAGCACAGATACGCAGTATTTT. Protein product: CASSVVPSTDTQYF.

A single count supports this clone. This chain connects TRBV7-2 to TRBJ1-2; D is perhaps TRBD1 (5 bases). V was clipped by 7 bases and J by 0 bases, with 9 bases between them. CDR3 length: 13 residues. Germline V CDR1 and CDR2: SGHTA, FQGNSA. The CDR3 here is CASTRVTNYGYTF. CDR3 nucleotide sequence: TGTGCCAGCACCAGGGTCACTAACTATGGCTACACCTTC.

The chain has TRBV5-1 and TRBJ2-1; TRBD2 matches 7 bases. This CDR3 is 17 amino acids long. V shed 3 bases and J 1 base; nucleotides not matched to a gene: 10. The V gene's germline CDR1 is SGHRS and CDR2 YFSETQ. The DNA for the CDR3 is TGCGCCAGCAGCTCATTGGGAGGGTATGGTTCCTACAATGAGCAGTTCTTC. Protein product: CASSSLGGYGSYNEQFF.

CDR3 in DNA: TGCGCCAGCAGCATACCGGGACAGGCCTCCTACGAGCAGTACTTC. It encodes CASSIPGQASYEQYF. The V and J genes are TRBV5-1 and TRBJ2-7; TRBD1 matches at 8 bases. Germline trimming cut 4 bases from V and 0 bases from J; bases unmatched to any gene: 6. The germline CDR1 and CDR2 sequences are SGHRS and YFSETQ. The CDR3 covers 15 residues.

This clone was seen only once. This chain uses TRBV29-1 with TRBJ2-7; 11 bases are shared with TRBD2. CDR1 and CDR2 from the germline V gene are SQVTM and ANQGSEA. Trimming cost V 3 bases and J 5 bases; bases outside gene matches: 3. There are 13 residues in the CDR3. This chain's CDR3 is CSVETSGKDEQYF. CDR3 DNA: TGCAGCGTTGAGACTAGCGGGAAGGACGAGCAGTACTTC.

The V gene is TRBV5-8, the J gene TRBJ2-7; tentatively, D is TRBD2 (6 bases). CDR1 and CDR2 (germline): SGHTS, YDEGEE. The CDR3 runs to 12 residues. The V and J ends lost 5 bases and 2 bases respectively, with 8 bases between them. CDR3 sequence reads: CASSPGAYEQYF. The CDR3 DNA sequence: TGTGCCAGCAGTCCGGGGGCCTACGAGCAGTACTTC.

V usage is TRBV5-6 and J usage is TRBJ1-2, with TRBD1 as a possible D gene (5 bases). This CDR3 has 16 residues. Between the trimmed V and J ends, which lost 3 bases and 0 bases, there was a span of 15 bases. Looked up from germline, CDR1 is SGHDT and CDR2 is YYEEEE. CDR3: CASSSPVGGSNYGYTF. CDR3 nucleotides: TGTGCCAGCAGCTCCCCTGTCGGGGGTTCTAACTATGGCTACACCTTC.

Only a few counts were recorded for this clone. The chain is built from TRBV28 and TRBJ2-1, with TRBD2 as a possible D gene (6 bases). From germline, CDR1 is MDHEN and CDR2 SYDVKM. CDR3 length equals 14 residues. Trimming took off 5 bases at V and 0 bases at J, with 8 bases between the two ends. The CDR3 loop reads CASSETSSYNEQFF. The DNA for the CDR3 is TGTGCCAGCAGTGAGACTAGCTCCTACAATGAGCAGTTCTTC.

The genes are TRBV7-2 and TRBJ1-1, with 10 bases that match TRBD1. The germline V gene has CDR1 SGHTA and CDR2 FQGNSA. CDR3 size: 13 residues. Trimming cost V 4 bases and J 10 bases; bases outside gene matches: 6. CDR3 residues: CASSYRDRGGAFF. The DNA for the CDR3 is TGTGCCAGCAGCTACCGGGACAGGGGTGGAGCTTTCTTT.

The chain is built from TRBV5-4 and TRBJ2-7, with unresolved D. CDR3 size: 14 residues. Trimming took 0 bases from V and 0 from J, leaving 7 bases between them. The germline CDR1 and CDR2 sequences are SGHNT and YYREEE (reference sequence). The CDR3 here is CASSLDSSSYEQYF. The CDR3 bases are TGTGCCAGCAGCTTGGACAGCAGCTCCTACGAGCAGTACTTC.

This clone was recorded once. This sequence joins TRBV7-9 and TRBJ2-5; 10 bases fit TRBD2. The DNA end is more similar to TRBJ2-7, so the J call may be wrong. The CDR3 has 15 residues. CDR1 and CDR2 from the germline V gene are SEHNR and FQNEAQ (reference sequence). Here the CDR3 reads CASSSTAGGTYEQYF. The CDR3 DNA reads TGTGCCAGCAGCTCTACAGCGGGAGGGACCTACGAGCAGTACTTC.

The chain recombines TRBV7-8 with TRBJ2-7, with TRBD1 matching 8 bases. The CDR3 spans 13 residues. Germline assignment: CDR1 SGHVS and CDR2 FQNEAQ. Trimming took 2 bases from V and 11 from J; bases not matched to a gene: 8. The CDR3 bases are TGTGCCAGCAGCTTACGACAGGGGCTCGGGGAGTACTTC. Translated, it gives CASSLRQGLGEYF.

The V and J genes are TRBV7-3 and TRBJ2-5; D is ambiguous. Germline V gene data show CDR1 as SGHTA and CDR2 as FQGTGA. V was trimmed by 4 bases and J by 2 bases, leaving 11 bases between them. This CDR3 is 14 amino acids long. The CDR3 DNA reads as TGTGCCAGCAGCTCGGGTCGGGTGCAAGAGACCCAGTACTTC. Encoded protein: CASSSGRVQETQYF.

The V and J genes are TRBV28 and TRBJ2-7; TRBD2 matches 14 bases. Trimming cost V 3 bases and J 2 bases; bases outside gene matches: 0. CDR1 and CDR2 (germline): MDHEN, SYDVKM. The CDR3 sequence is 15 residues long. CDR3 protein: CASSLTSGRAYEQYF. The CDR3 nucleotides read TGTGCCAGCAGTTTGACTAGCGGGAGGGCCTACGAGCAGTACTTC. The full variable domain, in which reference TRBV28 and TRBJ2-7 provide the parts outside the CDR3, is DVKVTQSSRYLVKRTGEKVFLECVQDMDHENMFWYRQDPGLGLRLIYFSYDVKMKEKGDIPEGYSVSREKKERFSLILESASTNQTSMYLCASSLTSGRAYEQYFGPGTRLTVT.

The chain carries TRBV7-2 and TRBJ1-1; TRBD1 aligns across 8 bases. Germline loops: CDR1 SGHTA, CDR2 FQGNSA. This CDR3 comprises 14 residues. V shed 2 bases and J 5 bases; nucleotides not matched to a gene: 4. CDR3 DNA sequence: TGTGCCAGCAGCTTACCGACAGGGGCTACTGAAGCTTTCTTT. It is translated as CASSLPTGATEAFF. Full variable domain (remainder filled in from reference TRBV7-2 and TRBJ1-1): GAGVSQSPSNKVTEKGKDVELRCDPISGHTALYWYRQSLGQGLEFLIYFQGNSAPDKSGLPSDRFSAERTGGSVSTLTIQRTQQEDSAVYLCASSLPTGATEAFFGQGTRLTVV.

This clone was seen only a few times. In the same sample, other DNA sequences code for this CDR3. J is TRBJ1-1 and V is TRBV5-1; 7 positions match TRBD1. V dropped 4 bases and J dropped 3; count of bases not matched to a gene: 6. This CDR3 contains 14 residues. Germline CDR1 reads SGHRS; CDR2 reads YFSETQ. CDR3 protein: CASSPFDRDTEAFF. The CDR3, as DNA: TGCGCCAGCAGCCCATTCGACAGGGACACTGAAGCTTTCTTT.

To note about this clone: One junction end does not reproduce the germline sequence, and a read error may be involved. The V gene is TRBV4-3, the J gene TRBJ1-2; D may be TRBD1 (5 bases). The germline CDR1 and CDR2 sequences are LGHNA and YSLEER. This CDR3 comprises 13 residues. The CDR3 coding sequence is TGCGCCAGCAGCCTCCGGGGGTCTTGGGGCTACCCCTTC. It yields the protein CASSLRGSWGYPF.

The chain joins TRBV25-1 to TRBJ1-4; 7 positions match TRBD1. CDR3 length: 14 amino acids. The V gene's germline CDR1 is MGHDK and CDR2 SYGVNS. V was clipped by 6 bases and J by 7 bases; unmatched bases: 8. The CDR3: CASRRTGDFEKLFF. The CDR3 DNA follows: TGTGCCAGCAGGCGGACAGGTGACTTTGAAAAACTGTTTTTT.

The chain is built from TRBV19 and TRBJ2-1; TRBD2 agrees at 9 bases. The CDR3 is made up of 15 amino acids. Germline lookup yields CDR1 LNHDA and CDR2 SQIVND (reference sequence). V shed 1 base, J shed 7 bases, and the junction held 5 bases outside the gene matches. This chain's CDR3 is CASSIGGGAGNEQFF. Written as DNA, the CDR3 is TGTGCCAGTAGTATAGGCGGGGGGGCGGGGAATGAGCAGTTCTTC.